Listed below are T cell receptor beta chains from one sample, sequenced in a study of shared clonotypes between healthy human individuals. Libraries were prepared by immunoSEQ multiplex PCR; TCRdb keeps only in-frame clonotypes and omits some of them. Among 2 million to 2.5 million clones listed, about 90% were seen once. Input material: naive CD4+ T cells from PBMCs. These receptors were collected from a man aged 18 to 35 in good health. Some clones in this sample may be carry-over from other donors' samples. The conserved cysteine and the conserved F or W are not part of the CDR3 here. The D gene is left open where the match is weak. Clone size is not always given. Where it is, it says once, few, many or a class for expanded clones.

>TRBJ2-7|TRBV4-1|NA|NA
ASSQDSRGAGWGEQY
>TRBJ2-4|TRBV10-3|NA|once
AISRDGISRY
>TRBJ2-3|TRBV7-8|NA|NA
ASSLAARTDTQY
>TRBJ1-4|TRBV5-4|TRBD1|NA
ASSRDRTNEKLF
>TRBJ2-1|TRBV7-9|TRBD2|NA
ASSLSGLAVGYDEQF
>TRBJ1-4|TRBV7-2|NA|NA
ASSLALRAGGKLF
>TRBJ2-3|TRBV5-1|NA|NA
ASSLEVPDTQY
>TRBJ2-3|TRBV7-2|NA|NA
ASRPPPSTDTQY
>TRBJ2-1|TRBV5-1|NA|NA
ASSLHVGGGPPYNEQF
>TRBJ2-2|TRBV5-4|TRBD2|NA
ASSYDSGVNTGELF
>TRBJ1-4|TRBV6-6|NA|NA
ASSLTRDIREKLF
>TRBJ2-1|TRBV2|NA|NA
ASWRSVRIVQVEQF
>TRBJ1-1|TRBV5-1|TRBD1|NA
ASSFGQGDTEAF
>TRBJ2-7|TRBV5-1|NA|NA
ASSLGRVNLYEQY
>TRBJ2-2|TRBV9|TRBD2|NA
ASSSRTSGSGGELF
>TRBJ1-3|TRBV6-5|NA|NA
ASSPRQYSGNTIY
>TRBJ2-7|TRBV4-3|NA|NA
ASSQVRDGHEQY